The 23 T cell receptor beta chains below were found in one sample sequenced in a study of T cells of healthy individuals. TCRdb reanalysed the 5' RACE reads using MiXCR and keeps one entry per CDR3 protein. The sample consists of tens of thousands of distinct CDR3 sequences, around 15% of them appearing once. The receptors were gathered from a human donor in good health.

This clonotype has at least ten counts. CDR3 amino acids: CSARPWRDLKTQYF. Here the CDR3 DNA reads TGCAGTGCTAGGCCCTGGCGGGATCTCAAGACCCAGTACTTC. This chain uses TRBV20-1 with TRBJ2-5; possible D gene TRBD2, 6 bases. The germline V gene has CDR1 DFQATT and CDR2 SNEGSKA (reference sequence). V lost 3 bases to trimming and J lost 6 bases, with 17 bases between them. The CDR3 loop spans 14 amino acids.

In its sample, this clonotype is medium-sized. V usage is TRBV6-2 or TRBV6-3 and J usage is TRBJ2-1; possible D gene TRBD2, 5 bases. Germline CDR1 and CDR2: MNHEY and SVGEGT. V was shortened by 2 bases and J by 7 bases, with 12 bases between the two germline ends. The CDR3 consists of 14 residues. The CDR3 region is CASSYGSVWNEQFF. For the CDR3, the DNA is TGTGCCAGCAGTTACGGTAGCGTTTGGAATGAGCAGTTCTTC.

This clonotype was found a few times. This rearrangement joins TRBV3-1 to TRBJ1-5; D is possibly TRBD1 (5 bases). Looked up from germline, CDR1 is LGHDT and CDR2 is YNNKEL (reference sequence). The V gene lost 3 bases and the J gene lost 11 bases, with 20 bases spanning the gap. This CDR3 region has 15 residues. CDR3 sequence: CASSQKGATPGAQHF. CDR3 nucleotide sequence: TGTGCCAGCAGCCAGAAAGGGGCGACCCCGGGAGCCCAGCATTTT.

This clonotype was observed a few times. This chain connects TRBV7-9 to TRBJ2-7; 9 bases line up with TRBD2. V was clipped by 2 bases and J by 6 bases; unmatched bases: 8. Germline V gene sequence: CDR1 SEHNR, CDR2 FQNEAQ (reference sequence). The CDR3 runs 15 residues. Written as DNA, the CDR3 is TGTGCCAGCAGCTTAACTGGGACTAGCATCGCCGAGCAGTACTTC. Translation gives CASSLTGTSIAEQYF.

A word on this clonotype: This may stem from a read error, because a much larger clone lies one nucleotide away. The chain joins TRBV6-2 or TRBV6-3 to TRBJ2-5; D uncertain. This CDR3 contains 13 residues. Germline V gene data show CDR1 as MNHEY and CDR2 as SVGEGT. The DNA for the CDR3 is TGTACCAGCAGTTACGTAGGGTTGGAGACCCAGTACTTC. Protein: CTSSYVGLETQYF.

The chain employs TRBV6-1 and TRBJ1-5; the match to TRBD1 covers 8 bases. V was clipped by 3 bases and J by 2 bases; unmatched bases: 3. The germline gives CDR1 MNHNS, CDR2 SASEGT. The CDR3 has 15 residues. The CDR3 coding sequence is TGTGCCAGCAGTGATATGGGACAGGGCAATCAGCCCCAGCATTTT. It yields the protein CASSDMGQGNQPQHF.

The V and J genes are TRBV5-1 and TRBJ2-5, with 12 bases aligning to TRBD2. Germline CDR1 SGHRS, CDR2 YFSETQ. The length of the CDR3 is 16 residues. V was clipped by 0 bases and J by 5 bases; unmatched bases: 5. The DNA of the CDR3 is TGCGCCAGCAGCTTGGGACTAGCGGGGGAGAAGGAGACCCAGTACTTC. Translating it yields CASSLGLAGEKETQYF. The full variable domain, completed using reference TRBV5-1 and TRBJ2-5, is KAGVTQTPRYLIKTRGQQVTLSCSPISGHRSVSWYQQTPGQGLQFLFEYFSETQRNKGNFPGRFSGRQFSNSRSEMNVSTLELGDSALYLCASSLGLAGEKETQYFGPGTRLLVL.

The chain employs TRBV5-1 and TRBJ1-3; 8 nucleotides align to TRBD1. Trimming took 4 bases from V and 0 from J; bases not matched to a gene: 6. This CDR3 spans 16 amino acids. CDR1 and CDR2 (germline): SGHRS, YFSETQ. The CDR3 here is CASSQTGVLSGNTIYF. The CDR3, as DNA: TGCGCCAGCAGCCAGACAGGGGTCCTCTCTGGAAACACCATATATTTT.

This clonotype was picked up many times. This chain joins TRBV19 and TRBJ2-2; D is possibly TRBD1 or TRBD2 (5 bases each). The CDR3 loop spans 13 amino acids. CDR1 and CDR2 from the germline V gene are LNHDA and SQIVND (reference sequence). V was trimmed by 3 bases and J by 6 bases, leaving 8 bases between them. DNA of the CDR3: TGTGCCAGTAGTATCGAGGGGTCCGGGGAGCTGTTTTTT. Translation gives CASSIEGSGELFF.

This clonotype was detected ten times or more. The CDR3 DNA is TGTGCCAGCAGACCCGCCGGGACTAGCGGGGCCAATGAGCAGTTCTTC. It encodes CASRPAGTSGANEQFF. The chain combines TRBV7-2 with TRBJ2-1; TRBD2 matches at 13 bases. This CDR3 spans 16 amino acids. With V trimmed by 6 bases and J by 6 bases, 8 bases remained unmatched. Germline-derived CDR1 and CDR2 are SGHTA and FQGNSA.

In its sample, this clonotype was seen a few times. The rearrangement joins TRBV2 to TRBJ2-3, with D unresolved. Trimming took off 5 bases at V and 2 bases at J, with 8 bases between the two ends. Per germline, CDR1 SNHLY and CDR2 FYNNEI. The length of the CDR3 is 13 residues. The CDR3 here is CASSSRNTDTQYF. CDR3 bases: TGTGCCAGCAGTTCACGGAACACAGATACGCAGTATTTT.

The sample holds a few counts of this clonotype. The chain has TRBV29-1 and TRBJ2-5; perhaps TRBD2 as D (6 bases). Germline CDR1 is SQVTM and CDR2 is ANQGSEA. The CDR3 sequence is 10 residues long. The CDR3 protein is CGGEEETQYF. CDR3 nucleotide sequence: TGCGGAGGGGAGGAAGAGACCCAGTACTTC. The full variable domain, with the rest looked up from reference TRBV29-1 and TRBJ2-5, is SAVISQKPSRDICQRGTSLTIQCQVDSQVTMMFWYRQQPGQSLTLIATANQGSEATYESGFVIDKFPISRPNLTFSTLTVSNMSPEDSSIYLCGGEEETQYFGPGTRLLVL.

This chain links TRBV9 with TRBJ1-4, with unresolved D. Germline loops: CDR1 SGDLS, CDR2 YYNGEE. Trimming pared 3 bases from V and 1 base from J, leaving 4 bases between. This CDR3 contains 13 residues. The CDR3 protein is CASSARTNEKLFF. CDR3 DNA: TGTGCCAGCAGCGCGAGAACTAATGAAAAACTGTTTTTT.

This clonotype was observed a few times. CDR3 sequence reads: CASSQEPGLVNEQFF. The CDR3 coding sequence is TGCGCCAGCAGCCAAGAACCGGGACTAGTAAATGAGCAGTTCTTC. The genes are TRBV4-3 and TRBJ2-1, with 8 bases fitting TRBD2. CDR1 LGHNA and CDR2 YSLEER come from the germline V gene. Trimming removed 0 bases from V and 7 bases from J; junction bases left unmatched: 5. The CDR3 consists of 15 residues.

This clonotype was detected ten times or more. The chain employs TRBV7-8 and TRBJ2-4; a possible D gene is TRBD2 (5 bases). CDR3 length: 15 amino acids. Germline V CDR1 and CDR2: SGHVS, FQNEAQ. V was clipped by 1 base and J by 6 bases, with 13 bases between them. Written as DNA, the CDR3 is TGTGCCAGCAGCTTAGATCCAGGAGGTGGAAACATTCAGTACTTC. Amino acid sequence: CASSLDPGGGNIQYF.

The chain uses TRBV6-2 or TRBV6-3 and TRBJ1-5, with a weak D call TRBD1 (5 bases). The V gene lost 7 bases and the J gene lost 8 bases, with 15 bases spanning the gap. The CDR3 has 13 amino acids. Germline CDR1 is MNHEY and CDR2 is SVGEGT. The CDR3 here is CASTNRDSKPQHF. The CDR3 region has the DNA TGTGCCAGCACCAACCGGGACTCTAAGCCCCAGCATTTT.

Many counts were recorded for this clonotype. The gene calls are TRBV6-4 and TRBJ2-2; D gene unclear. CDR1 MRHNA and CDR2 SNTAGT come from the germline V gene. The CDR3 spans 13 residues. Trimming took off 2 bases at V and 1 base at J, with 2 bases between the two ends. Here the CDR3 reads CASSDRNTGELFF. CDR3 sequence (DNA): TGTGCCAGCAGTGACAGGAACACCGGGGAGCTGTTTTTT.

This clonotype was picked up many times. V gene TRBV7-9 combines with J gene TRBJ1-5; 9 bases are shared with TRBD1. This CDR3 is built from 14 residues. V shed 4 bases, J shed 7 bases, and the junction held 5 bases outside the gene matches. Germline lookup yields CDR1 SEHNR and CDR2 FQNEAQ (reference sequence). This CDR3 reads CASSWTGVDQPQHF. The CDR3 DNA follows: TGTGCCAGCAGCTGGACAGGGGTAGACCAGCCCCAGCATTTT.

V gene TRBV20-1 combines with J gene TRBJ2-7; 10 positions match TRBD2. V was pared by 2 bases and J by 2 bases, with 6 bases of the junction left unmatched. Germline V gene data show CDR1 as DFQATT and CDR2 as SNEGSKA (reference sequence). The CDR3 totals 15 residues. The CDR3 here is CSARRVAGGPYEQYF. The DNA of the CDR3 is TGCAGTGCTAGAAGGGTAGCGGGAGGCCCCTACGAGCAGTACTTC.

This clonotype was seen many times. The V and J genes are TRBV21-1 and TRBJ1-5. TRBV21-1 represents a pseudogene. This CDR3 is built from 16 residues. The CDR3 protein is CASSKGSRKLGQPQHF. DNA of the CDR3: TGTGCCAGCAGCAAAGGTTCTCGGAAGCTGGGACAGCCCCAGCATTTT.

In its sample, this clonotype was seen many times. In nucleotides, the CDR3 is TGTGCCAGCAGCTTGAGCTCCTACAATGAGCAGTTCTTC. Translating it yields CASSLSSYNEQFF. The chain has TRBV5-5 and TRBJ2-1; D gene uncertain. CDR1 is SGHKS and CDR2 is YYEKEE in the germline V gene (reference sequence). This CDR3 contains 13 residues. V was pared by 1 base and J by 0 bases, with 2 bases between.

The chain links TRBV20-1 to TRBJ1-1; D is possibly TRBD1 (6 bases). This CDR3 has 15 residues. Trimming took off 5 bases at V and 2 bases at J, with 18 bases between the two ends. Per germline, CDR1 DFQATT and CDR2 SNEGSKA (reference sequence). The CDR3 DNA sequence: TGCAGTGCTCCTAACAGGGCCAAGCTTAACACTGAAGCTTTCTTT. It codes for CSAPNRAKLNTEAFF.

This clonotype was seen only a few times. The J gene is TRBJ2-7, the V gene TRBV18; TRBD1 matches 9 bases. The J segment lost 1 base and the V segment lost 2 bases, leaving 3 bases of the junction unmatched. The CDR3 is 15 amino acids. Germline V gives CDR1 KGHSH, CDR2 LQKENI. CDR3 sequence reads: CASSPGTGSSYEQYF. The CDR3 DNA is TGTGCCAGCTCACCAGGGACAGGGTCTTCCTACGAGCAGTACTTC.